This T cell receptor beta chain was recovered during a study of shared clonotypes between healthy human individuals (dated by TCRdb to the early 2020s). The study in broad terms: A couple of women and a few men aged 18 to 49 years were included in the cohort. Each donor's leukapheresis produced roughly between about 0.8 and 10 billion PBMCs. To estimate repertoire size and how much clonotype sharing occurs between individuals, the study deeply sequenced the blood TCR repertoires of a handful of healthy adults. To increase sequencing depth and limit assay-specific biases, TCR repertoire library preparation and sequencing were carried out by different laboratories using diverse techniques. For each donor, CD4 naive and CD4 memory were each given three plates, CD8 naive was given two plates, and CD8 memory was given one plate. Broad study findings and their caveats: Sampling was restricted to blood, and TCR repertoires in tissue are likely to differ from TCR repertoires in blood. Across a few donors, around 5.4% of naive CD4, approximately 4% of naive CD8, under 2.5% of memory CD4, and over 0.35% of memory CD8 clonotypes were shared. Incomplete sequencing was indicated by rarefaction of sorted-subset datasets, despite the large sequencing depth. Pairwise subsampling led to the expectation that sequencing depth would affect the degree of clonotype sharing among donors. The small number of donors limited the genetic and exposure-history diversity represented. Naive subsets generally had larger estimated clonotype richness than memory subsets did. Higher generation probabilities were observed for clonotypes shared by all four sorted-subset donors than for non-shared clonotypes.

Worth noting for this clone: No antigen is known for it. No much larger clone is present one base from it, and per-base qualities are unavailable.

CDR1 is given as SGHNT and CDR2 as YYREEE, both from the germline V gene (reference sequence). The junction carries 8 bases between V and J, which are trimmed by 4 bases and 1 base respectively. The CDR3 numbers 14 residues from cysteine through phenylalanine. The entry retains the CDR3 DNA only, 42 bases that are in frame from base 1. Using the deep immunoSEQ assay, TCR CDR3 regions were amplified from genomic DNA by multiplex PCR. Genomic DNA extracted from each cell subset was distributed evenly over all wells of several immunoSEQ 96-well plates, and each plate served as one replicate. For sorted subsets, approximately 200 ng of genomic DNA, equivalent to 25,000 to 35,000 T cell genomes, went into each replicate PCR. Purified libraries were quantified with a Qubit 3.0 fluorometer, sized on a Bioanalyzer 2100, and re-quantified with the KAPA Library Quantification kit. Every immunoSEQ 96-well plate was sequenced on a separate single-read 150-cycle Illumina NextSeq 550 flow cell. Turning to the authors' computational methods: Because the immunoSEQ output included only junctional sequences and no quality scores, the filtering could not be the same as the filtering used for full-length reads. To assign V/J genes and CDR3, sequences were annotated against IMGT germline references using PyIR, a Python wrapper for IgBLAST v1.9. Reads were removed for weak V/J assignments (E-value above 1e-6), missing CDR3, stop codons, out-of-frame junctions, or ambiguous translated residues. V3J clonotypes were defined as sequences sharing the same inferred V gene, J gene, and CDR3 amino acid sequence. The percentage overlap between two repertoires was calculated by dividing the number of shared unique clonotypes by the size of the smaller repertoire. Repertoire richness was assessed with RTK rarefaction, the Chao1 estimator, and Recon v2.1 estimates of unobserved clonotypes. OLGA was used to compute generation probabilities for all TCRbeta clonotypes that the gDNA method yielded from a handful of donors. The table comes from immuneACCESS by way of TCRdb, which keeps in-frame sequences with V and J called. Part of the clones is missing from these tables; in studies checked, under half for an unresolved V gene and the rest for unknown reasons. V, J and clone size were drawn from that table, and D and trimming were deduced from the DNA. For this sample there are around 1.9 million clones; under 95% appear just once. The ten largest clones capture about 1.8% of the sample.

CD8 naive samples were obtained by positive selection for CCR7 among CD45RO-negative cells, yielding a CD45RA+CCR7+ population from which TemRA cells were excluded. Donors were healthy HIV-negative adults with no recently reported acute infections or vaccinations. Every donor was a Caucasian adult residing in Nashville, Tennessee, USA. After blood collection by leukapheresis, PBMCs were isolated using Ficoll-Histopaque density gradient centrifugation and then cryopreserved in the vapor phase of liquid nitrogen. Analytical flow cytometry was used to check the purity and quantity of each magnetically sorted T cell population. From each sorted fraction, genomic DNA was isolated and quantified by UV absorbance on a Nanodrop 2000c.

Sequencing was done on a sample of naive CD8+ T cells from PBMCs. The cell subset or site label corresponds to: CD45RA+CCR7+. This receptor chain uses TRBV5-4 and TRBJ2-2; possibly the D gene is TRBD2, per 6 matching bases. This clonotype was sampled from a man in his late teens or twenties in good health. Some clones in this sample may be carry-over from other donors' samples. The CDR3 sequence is CASSPGVNTGELFF. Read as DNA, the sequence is TGTGCCAGCAGCCCGGGAGTGAACACCGGGGAGCTGTTTTTT.